This T cell receptor (beta chain) was obtained from a study of cytomegalovirus exposure and HLA in healthy donors. Turning to the study itself: The Caucasian-associated ancestry cluster contained 81% of the approximately 400 genotyped donors. Study-wide results and caveats: Certain sequence variants were highly shared and formed a cluster, and this cluster was likely a sequencing artifact. With later analysis, a missense DCLRE1C variant became linked to TCR beta V- and J-gene trimming.

Concerning this clone: What it binds is not known.

Trimming shortened V by 10 bases and J by 0 bases, and 16 bases separated the two germline ends. The CDR3 has 14 amino acids. Germline-derived CDR1 and CDR2 are ENHRY and SYGVKD. Vbeta (60) and Jbeta (13) primers were used in the PCR. Repertoires were generated with immunoSEQ multiplex PCR, while TCRdb's copy carries only in-frame clones and drops some. The top ten clones hold 8.4% of a sample with 35,000 to 40,000 clones, more than 70% of them seen once. Source material: PBMCs. This clonotype was obtained from a young woman in good health and CMV-seropositive. V and J are TRBV10-3 and TRBJ2-7; weak D call: TRBD2 (5 bases). Here the CDR3 DNA reads TGTGCCACCCGGAGAGAGGGCAGCTCCTACGAGCAGTACTTC. This encodes CATRREGSSYEQYF.